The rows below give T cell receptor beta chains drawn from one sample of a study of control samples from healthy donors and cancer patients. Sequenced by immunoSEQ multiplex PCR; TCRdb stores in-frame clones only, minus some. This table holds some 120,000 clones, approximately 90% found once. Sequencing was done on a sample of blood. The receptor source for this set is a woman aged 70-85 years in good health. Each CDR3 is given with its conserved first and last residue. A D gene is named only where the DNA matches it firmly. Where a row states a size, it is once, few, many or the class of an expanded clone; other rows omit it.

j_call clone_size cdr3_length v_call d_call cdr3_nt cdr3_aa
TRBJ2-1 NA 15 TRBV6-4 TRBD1 TGTGCCAGCAGTGTTGAGGGGGCGTCCTACAATGAGCAGTTCTTC CASSVEGASYNEQFF
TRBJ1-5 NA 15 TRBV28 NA TGTGCCAGCAGTCCCCAGGGACCCAGAGATCAGCCCCAGCATTTT CASSPQGPRDQPQHF
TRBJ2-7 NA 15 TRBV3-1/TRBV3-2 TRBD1 TGTGCCAGCAGCCTTGGGACAGACACCTCCTACGAGCAGTACTTC CASSLGTDTSYEQYF
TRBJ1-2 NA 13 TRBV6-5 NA TGTGCCAGCAGTTTGGACAGACTCTATGGCTACACCTTC CASSLDRLYGYTF
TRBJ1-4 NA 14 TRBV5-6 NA TGTGCCAGCAGCTTAGGGACATCATATGAAAAACTGTTTTTT CASSLGTSYEKLFF
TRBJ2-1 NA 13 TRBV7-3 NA TGTGCCAGCAGCCCTCCCGGCGCTAATGAGCAGTTCTTC CASSPPGANEQFF
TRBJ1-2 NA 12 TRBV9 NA TGTGCCAGCTCTTCATCTCTCGGTGGCTACACCTTC CASSSSLGGYTF
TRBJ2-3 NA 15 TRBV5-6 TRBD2 TGTGCCAGCAGCCCGGAGACTAGCGGGGGAGATACGCAGTATTTT CASSPETSGGDTQYF
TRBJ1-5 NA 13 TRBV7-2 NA TGTGCCAGCAGCTTAGTAGGGGAACAGCCCCAGCATTTT CASSLVGEQPQHF
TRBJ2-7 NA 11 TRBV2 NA TGTGCCAGCAGTGAAGAGGGGGAGCAGTACTTC CASSEEGEQYF
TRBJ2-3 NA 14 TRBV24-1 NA TGTGCCACCAGTGATTTTCAAACAGGAGATACGCAGTATTTT CATSDFQTGDTQYF
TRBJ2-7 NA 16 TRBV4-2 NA TGTGCCAGCAGCCAAGAATCCGGCCCTGGCCCCTACGAGCAGTACTTC CASSQESGPGPYEQYF
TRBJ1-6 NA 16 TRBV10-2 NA TGCGCCAGCAGCGGTTTGACTGGACAAAGAAATTCACCCCTCCACTTT CASSGLTGQRNSPLHF
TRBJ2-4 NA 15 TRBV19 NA TGTGCCAGTAGTGATCTAGTTATAGCCAAAAACATTCAGTACTTC CASSDLVIAKNIQYF
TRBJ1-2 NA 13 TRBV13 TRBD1 TGTGCCAGCAGCTTAACAGGGGGCGGTGGCTACACCTTC CASSLTGGGGYTF
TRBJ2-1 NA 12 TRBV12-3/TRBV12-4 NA TGTGCCAGCACCTTATACCCTAATGAGCAGTTCTTC CASTLYPNEQFF
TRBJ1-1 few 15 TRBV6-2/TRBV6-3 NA TGTGCCAGCAGTTACAGGTTCGGGGTTGACACTGAAGCTTTCTTT CASSYRFGVDTEAFF
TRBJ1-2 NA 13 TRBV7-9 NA TGTGCCAGCCTCTCCATTACACCCTATGGCTACACCTTC CASLSITPYGYTF
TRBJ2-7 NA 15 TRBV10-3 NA TGTGCCAGCAGTCCACGGGACGAGAGCTCCTACGAGCAGTACTTC CASSPRDESSYEQYF
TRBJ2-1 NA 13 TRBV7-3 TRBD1 TGTGCCAGCAGCCTGGGACAGGACAATGAGCAGTTCTTC CASSLGQDNEQFF
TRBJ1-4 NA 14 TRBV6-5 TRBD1 TGTGCCAGCAGTATGGGACAGGCTAATGAAAAACTGTTTTTT CASSMGQANEKLFF
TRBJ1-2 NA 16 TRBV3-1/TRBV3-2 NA TGTGCCAGCAGCCAAGGTCGCAGGGCAACTAACTATGGCTACACCTTC CASSQGRRATNYGYTF
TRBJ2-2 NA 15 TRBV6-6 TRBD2 TGTGCCAGCAAACCCGGGGGGGCGGACACCGGGGAGCTGTTTTTT CASKPGGADTGELFF
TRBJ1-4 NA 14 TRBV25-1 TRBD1 TGTGCCAGCAGTGAGGGGGGACAGAATGAAAAACTGTTTTTT CASSEGGQNEKLFF
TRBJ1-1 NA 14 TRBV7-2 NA TGTGCCAGCAGCTTAGTAGGCACTACTACTGAAGCTTTCTTT CASSLVGTTTEAFF
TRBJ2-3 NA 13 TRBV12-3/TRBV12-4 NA TGTGCCAGCAGTCCATCCGGGGCCGATACGCAGTATTTT CASSPSGADTQYF
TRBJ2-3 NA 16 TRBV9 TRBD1 TGTGCCAGCAGCGTAGGGACAGGGTATGGTACAGATACGCAGTATTTT CASSVGTGYGTDTQYF
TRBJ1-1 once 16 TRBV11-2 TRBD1 TGTGCCAGCAGCTTAGTTATCCAGGGGGCGTTCACTGAAGCTTTCTTT CASSLVIQGAFTEAFF
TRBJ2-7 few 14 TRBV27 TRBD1 TGTGCCAGCAGAGACAGGGGGCGTTCGGAAGAGCAGTACTTC CASRDRGRSEEQYF
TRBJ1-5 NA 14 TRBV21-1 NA TGTGCCAGCAGCAAGGACAGGGGTGGACAGCCCCAGCATTTT CASSKDRGGQPQHF
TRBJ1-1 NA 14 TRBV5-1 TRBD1 TGCGCCAGCAGCCGACAGGGCCTGAACACTGAAGCTTTCTTT CASSRQGLNTEAFF
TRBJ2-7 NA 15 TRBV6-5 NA TGTGCCAGCAGTTACTCACGCGGGGAGACCTACGAGCAGTACTTC CASSYSRGETYEQYF
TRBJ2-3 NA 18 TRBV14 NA TGTGCCAGCAGCCAAGAGCTTATACTAACACTCGACACAGATACGCAGTATTTT CASSQELILTLDTDTQYF
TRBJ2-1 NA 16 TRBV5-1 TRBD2 TGCGCCAGCAGCCTGATGGGCGGGGGGAACCTCGGTGAGCAGTTCTTC CASSLMGGGNLGEQFF
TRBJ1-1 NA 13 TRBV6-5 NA TGTGCCACCCACAGCCTTTGGGGCACTGAAGCTTTCTTT CATHSLWGTEAFF
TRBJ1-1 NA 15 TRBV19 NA TGTGCCAGTAGTATGGCCGCCGGCGGAAACACTGAAGCTTTCTTT CASSMAAGGNTEAFF
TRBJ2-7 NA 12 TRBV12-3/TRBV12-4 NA TGTGCCACAGCTGTGGCCCCCTACGAGCAGTACTTC CATAVAPYEQYF
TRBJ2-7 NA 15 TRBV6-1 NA TGTGCCAGCAGTGAGTTGTACAGTAGTTCCTACGAGCAGTACTTC CASSELYSSSYEQYF
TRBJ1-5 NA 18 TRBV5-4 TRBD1 TGTGCCAGCAGCAATAGACAGGGTTGGGAATATAGCAATCAGCCCCAGCATTTT CASSNRQGWEYSNQPQHF
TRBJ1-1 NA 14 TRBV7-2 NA TGTGCCAGCAGCTCGATGGGGGAGTACACTGAAGCTTTCTTT CASSSMGEYTEAFF
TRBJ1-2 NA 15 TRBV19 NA TGTGCCAGTAGTATAGCGCTACAGGGTGGCTATGGCTACACCTTC CASSIALQGGYGYTF
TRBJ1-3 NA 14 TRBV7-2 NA TGTGCCAGCAGCTCAGGGTTCTCTGGAAACACCATATATTTT CASSSGFSGNTIYF
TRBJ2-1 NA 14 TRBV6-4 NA TGTGCCAGCCGGGCCCAAAGCTCCTACAATGAGCAGTTCTTC CASRAQSSYNEQFF
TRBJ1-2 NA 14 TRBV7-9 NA TGTGCCAGCAGCTTAGCTGGGGGGGACGGGAGCTACACCTTC CASSLAGGDGSYTF
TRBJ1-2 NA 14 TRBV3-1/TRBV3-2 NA TGTGCCAGCAGCCACTCCGACCCGTCGGGTGGCTACACCTTC CASSHSDPSGGYTF
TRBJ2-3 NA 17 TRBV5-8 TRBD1 TGTGCCAGCAGCCCCCCCCGCGGGACAGGGGTGGCCGATACGCAGTATTTT CASSPPRGTGVADTQYF
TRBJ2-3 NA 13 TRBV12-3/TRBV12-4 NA TGTGCCAGCATGGGCATCGGGGGAGATACGCAGTATTTT CASMGIGGDTQYF
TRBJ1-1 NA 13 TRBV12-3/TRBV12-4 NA TGTGCCAGCAGTTTATTTGAGGTCACTGAAGCTTTCTTT CASSLFEVTEAFF
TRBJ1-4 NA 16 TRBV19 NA TGTGCCAGTAGTGGCGTTGAAGTCGGGGCTGGTGAAAAACTGTTTTTT CASSGVEVGAGEKLFF
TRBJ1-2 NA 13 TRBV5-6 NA TGTGCCAGCAGCTTGGACAGCAACTATGGCTACACCTTC CASSLDSNYGYTF
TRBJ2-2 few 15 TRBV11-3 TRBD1 TGTGCCAGCAGCCAAGGGGGCTTGGACACCGGGGAGCTGTTTTTT CASSQGGLDTGELFF
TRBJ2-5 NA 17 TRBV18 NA TGTGCCAGCTCACCAAGGCCGGGCGGGGGCGGACAAGAGACCCAGTACTTC CASSPRPGGGGQETQYF
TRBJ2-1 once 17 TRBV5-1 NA TGCGCCAGCAGCTTGGAGAGGGGGGCGTCCCTTTACAATGAGCAGTTCTTC CASSLERGASLYNEQFF
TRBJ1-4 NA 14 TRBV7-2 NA TGTGCCAGCAGCTTTGGGGGGGCGCGGGAAAAACTGTTTTTT CASSFGGAREKLFF
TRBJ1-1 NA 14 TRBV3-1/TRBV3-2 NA TGTGCCAGCAGCTACGCGGGGGGGAACACTGAAGCTTTCTTT CASSYAGGNTEAFF
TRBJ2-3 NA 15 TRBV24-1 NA TGTGCCACCAGTGATTTGCGGTCGGGCACAGATACGCAGTATTTT CATSDLRSGTDTQYF
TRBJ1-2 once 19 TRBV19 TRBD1 TGTGCCAGTAGTACCCGAGACAGGGTCCTTCTTCCCTCAAACTATGGCTACACCTTC CASSTRDRVLLPSNYGYTF
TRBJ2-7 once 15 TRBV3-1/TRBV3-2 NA TGTGCCAGCAGCCACCGATTACGACAGGCCTACGAGCAGTACTTC CASSHRLRQAYEQYF
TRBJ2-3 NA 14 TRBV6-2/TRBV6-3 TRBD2 TGTGCCAGCAGTTACGGACTAGCGACAGATACGCAGTATTTT CASSYGLATDTQYF